These T cell receptor beta chains were read from a single sample in a study of OX40 agonist ivuxolimab in advanced cancers. Here immunoSEQ multiplex PCR was the method, and the copy in TCRdb shows in-frame clones only, minus some. The table lists tens of thousands of clones, over 80% of them singletons. The sequencing used CD4+ or CD8+ T cells sorted from blood, collected in a trial of the OX40 agonist ivuxolimab. These receptors were obtained from an adult with an advanced solid tumor such as melanoma, head and neck, liver or kidney cancer. The conserved cysteine and the conserved F or W are not part of the CDR3 here. Each record gives: J gene, V gene, CDR3 protein.

>TRBJ2-5|TRBV19
ASSDYRGVGTKETQY
>TRBJ2-3|TRBV19
ASSPGQGHRDTQY
>TRBJ2-2|TRBV7-8
ASSFRQGVTVGELF
>TRBJ2-5|TRBV7-9
ASSPGTVQETQY
>TRBJ1-4|TRBV2
ASSRTVTNEKLF
>TRBJ1-4|TRBV9
ASSVGQGYEKLF
>TRBJ2-1|TRBV11-2
ASSSLLVQRLRGNEQF
>TRBJ2-7|TRBV28
ASSEEASGTYEQY
>TRBJ2-7|TRBV2
ASSRQGGIYEQY
>TRBJ2-2|TRBV19
ASSNLNTGELF